These 15 T cell receptor beta chains were all obtained from the same sample, sequenced in a study of tumor and adjacent non-tumor tissue in lung cancer. A modified ARM-PCR protocol with three rounds of nested PCR amplified TCRbeta. A single record per CDR3 protein comes from TCRdb applying MiXCR to the multiplex PCR reads. This sample has just over 200,000 distinct CDR3 sequences, with about 71% found just once. RNA was extracted from bulk tissue without any cell sorting. Sequencing used lung tumor tissue. The receptors were gathered from a man aged 55 to 70 with non-small cell lung cancer.

As concerns this clonotype: A junction end diverges from the germline sequence, so it may reflect a read error. V usage is TRBV20-1 and J usage is TRBJ2-2; weak D call: TRBD2 (6 bases). The CDR3 loop spans 14 amino acids. Germline V lookup: CDR1 DFQATT, CDR2 SNEGSKA (reference sequence). The CDR3 is CTASDDIHTGELFF. CDR3 DNA sequence: TGCACTGCTAGCGATGACATCCACACCGGGGAGCTGTTTTTT.

J is TRBJ2-7 and V is TRBV20-1; 8 nucleotides agree with TRBD2. The CDR3 runs 17 residues. Trimming removed 8 bases from V and 2 bases from J; junction bases left unmatched: 20. Germline CDR1 reads DFQATT; CDR2 reads SNEGSKA (reference sequence). CDR3 amino acids: CSTQNGTSGRRAYEQYF. CDR3 sequence (DNA): TGCAGTACTCAAAACGGGACAAGCGGGAGAAGAGCCTACGAGCAGTACTTC.

This chain connects TRBV12-3 or TRBV12-4 to TRBJ2-7; D is possibly TRBD2 (5 bases). V lost 3 bases, J lost 11 bases, and 20 bases lay in between. The CDR3 extends over 14 amino acids. The DNA of the CDR3 is TGTGCCAGCAGTTTCGCGGGCCAGCCTCAAGAGGAGTACTTC. Translating gives CASSFAGQPQEEYF.

This clonotype has ten or more counts. The V call is TRBV6-2 or TRBV6-3, the J call TRBJ2-7, with no clear D. This CDR3 has 12 amino acids. V lost 0 bases and J lost 3, with 3 bases in between. Germline V gene sequence: CDR1 MNHEY, CDR2 SVGEGT. The CDR3 protein is CASSYSSYEQYF. In nucleotides, the CDR3 is TGTGCCAGCAGTTACTCGAGCTACGAGCAGTACTTC.

As regards this clonotype: Since the CDR3 does not end with the conserved phenylalanine or tryptophan, this likely comes from a read error. It is unclear where the CDR3 begins or ends on the DNA, so no DNA is shown, and the CDR3 is as TCRdb lists it. This chain links TRBV20-1 with TRBJ1-3; the listed D gene, TRBD1, was not tested against the DNA. Counting both end residues, the CDR3 totals 15 amino acids. The V gene's germline CDR1 is DFQATT and CDR2 SNEGSKA (reference sequence). The CDR3: CSSRDGGSGGNTTYL.

The rearrangement joins TRBV24-1 to TRBJ2-7, with D maybe TRBD2 (5 bases). V lost 4 bases to trimming and J lost 8 bases, with 14 bases between them. The CDR3 is 13 amino acids. The germline V gene has CDR1 KGHDR and CDR2 SFDVKD. CDR3 sequence: CATSDALLDQQYF. In DNA form, the CDR3 reads TGTGCCACCAGTGACGCCTTACTAGACCAGCAGTACTTC.

In the case of this clonotype: A much larger clone differs by one base, so this may be a read error. This chain links TRBV11-3 with TRBJ2-2; 12 bases match TRBD2. The V gene end was trimmed by 1 base and the J gene end by 1 base; junction bases not matched to a gene: 4. Per the germline V gene, CDR1 is SGHNT and CDR2 is YENEEA. The CDR3 runs 18 residues. The CDR3 sequence is CASSLGTSGNVNTGELFF. CDR3 bases: TGTGCCAGCAGCTTAGGGACTAGCGGGAATGTGAACACCGGGGAGCTGTTTTTT.

Of note for this clonotype: One end of the junction is discordant with germline, which a read error may explain. V is TRBV6-5 and J is TRBJ2-7; TRBD1 might be the D (6 bases). The CDR3 loop spans 16 amino acids. Germline loops: CDR1 MNHEY, CDR2 SVGAGI. CDR3 loop: CASSYASTGASYEQYF. For the CDR3, the DNA is TGTGCCAGCAGTTACGCCTCGACAGGTGCCTCCTACGAGCAGTATTTC.

The chain has TRBV4-2 and TRBJ1-2; the D gene is possibly TRBD1 (6 bases). CDR1 and CDR2 (germline): LGHNA, YNFKEQ. CDR3 length equals 15 residues. V was shortened by 3 bases and J by 7 bases, with 18 bases between the two germline ends. The CDR3 spells CASSQGGLDIGGYTF. In DNA, the CDR3 is TGTGCCAGCAGCCAGGGGGGGCTGGATATAGGTGGCTACACCTTC.

A remark on this clonotype: It may be a read error: a sequence one base away is much more abundant. V and J are TRBV12-3 or TRBV12-4 and TRBJ1-1; D might be TRBD1 (5 bases). The CDR3 covers 11 residues. Trimming left V 3 bases short and J 10 bases short, with 9 bases between. CDR3 loop: CASSLGGLAFF. CDR3 bases: TGTGCCAGCAGTTTGGGGGGTTTAGCTTTCTTT.

Concerning this clonotype: A much larger clone lies a single base off, so this may be a read error. The rearrangement uses TRBV20-1 and TRBJ2-4; the match to TRBD1 covers 8 bases. V lost 7 bases and J lost 4; bases outside the gene matches: 6. The CDR3 length is 13 residues. Germline V gene lookup returns CDR1 DFQATT and CDR2 SNEGSKA (reference sequence). The DNA of the CDR3 is TGCAGTGGGAGGACAGGGTTGAAAAACATTCAGTACTTC. Protein sequence: CSGRTGLKNIQYF.

CDR3 coding DNA: TGTGCCAGCAGCACCCTGACAGGGGGTGGAAACACCATATATTTT. Amino acids: CASSTLTGGGNTIYF. The chain combines TRBV7-2 with TRBJ1-3, with TRBD1 matching 9 bases. Germline V gene sequence: CDR1 SGHTA, CDR2 FQGNSA. The trim removed 5 bases at V and 3 bases at J, leaving 5 bases unmatched. The CDR3 has 15 residues.

With regard to this clonotype: Since a much larger clone is just one base distant, this may be a read error. The rearrangement uses TRBV4-2 and TRBJ2-7; possible D gene TRBD1, 7 bases. CDR1 and CDR2 (germline): LGHNA, YNFKEQ. The CDR3 contains 12 residues. The CDR3 loop is CVSSQGGTVKYF. CDR3 DNA sequence: TGTGTCAGCAGCCAAGGAGGGACAGTAAAGTACTTC.

Points on this clonotype: A read error may account for a junction end that differs from germline. This rearrangement joins TRBV11-3 to TRBJ2-1, with unresolved D. The CDR3 has 14 residues. From germline, CDR1 is SGHNT and CDR2 YENEEA. CDR3 amino acids: CVSSSSRMVGEQFF. CDR3 DNA: TGTGTCAGCAGCTCCAGTCGCATGGTTGGTGAGCAGTTCTTC.

This clonotype was detected only once. This may arise from a read error, as a much more abundant clone is one base away. V usage is TRBV4-3 and J usage is TRBJ1-4; 7 positions match TRBD1. The junction had 7 bases not matched to a gene; V was cut back by 5 bases and J by 4 bases. CDR3 length: 15 amino acids. CDR1 and CDR2 from the germline V gene are LGHNA and YSLEER. The CDR3 region is CASSYRDSFNEKLFF. Written as DNA, the CDR3 is TGCGCCAGCAGCTACCGGGACAGTTTTAATGAAAAACTGTTTTTT.